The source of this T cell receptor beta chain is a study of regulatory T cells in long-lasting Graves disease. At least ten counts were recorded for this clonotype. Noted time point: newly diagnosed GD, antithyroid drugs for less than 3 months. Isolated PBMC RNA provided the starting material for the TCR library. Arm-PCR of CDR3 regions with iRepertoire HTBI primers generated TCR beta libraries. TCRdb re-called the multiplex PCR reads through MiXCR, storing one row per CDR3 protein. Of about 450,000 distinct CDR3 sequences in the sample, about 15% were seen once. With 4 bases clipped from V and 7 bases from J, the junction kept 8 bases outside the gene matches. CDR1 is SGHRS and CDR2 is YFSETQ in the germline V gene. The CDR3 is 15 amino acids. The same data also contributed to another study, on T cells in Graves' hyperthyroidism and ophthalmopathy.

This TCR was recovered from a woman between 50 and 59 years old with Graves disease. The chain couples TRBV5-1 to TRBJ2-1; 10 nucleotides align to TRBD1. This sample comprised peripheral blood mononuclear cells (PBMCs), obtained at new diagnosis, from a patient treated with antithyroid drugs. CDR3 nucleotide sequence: TGCGCCAGCAGCACGACAGGGGGCAGACAGAATGAGCAGTTCTTC. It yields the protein CASSTTGGRQNEQFF.